The 7 T cell receptor beta chains below all came from one sample that was sequenced in a study of OX40 agonist ivuxolimab in advanced cancers. The library came from the immunoSEQ multiplex PCR assay. TCRdb carries this immuneACCESS record with in-frame sequences only. Its versions omit some clonotypes, under half of them owing to an unresolved V gene in the studies checked, with the rest unexplained. For this sample there are about 90,000 clones; 75% to 90% appear just once. Of the sample, 7% to 8.5% is held by the ten largest clones. The sequences come from CD4+ or CD8+ T cells sorted from blood, collected in a trial of the OX40 agonist ivuxolimab. The receptors shown here come from an adult with an advanced solid tumor such as melanoma, head and neck, liver or kidney cancer.

This clone was recorded only once. The rearrangement uses TRBV9 and TRBJ2-3; D may be TRBD2 (5 bases). CDR3 size: 13 residues. Germline CDR1 reads SGDLS; CDR2 reads YYNGEE. V lost 6 bases to trimming and J lost 1 base, with 9 bases between them. CDR3 coding DNA: TGTGCCAGCACCACGGAGGGCACAGATACGCAGTATTTT. It translates to CASTTEGTDTQYF.

This chain uses TRBV27 with TRBJ1-2; 7 bases line up with TRBD1. V was clipped by 11 bases and J by 7 bases; unmatched bases: 13. Germline values: CDR1 MNHEY, CDR2 SMNVEV (reference sequence). The CDR3 covers 13 residues. CDR3 bases: TGTGCCGGCAAAAAGGGGGCGGAGGGTGGCTACACCTTC. This gives the protein CAGKKGAEGGYTF.

This chain uses TRBV19 with TRBJ2-7; 8 bases fit TRBD2. Germline lookup yields CDR1 LNHDA and CDR2 SQIVND (reference sequence). This CDR3 spans 14 amino acids. V shed 10 bases and J 1 base; nucleotides not matched to a gene: 9. The CDR3 loop reads CATSIIAGSYEQYF. The CDR3 bases are TGTGCCACCTCGATTATAGCGGGGTCCTACGAGCAGTACTTC.

This chain joins TRBV9 and TRBJ1-5; 8 bases agree with TRBD1. The CDR3 runs to 15 residues. CDR1 and CDR2 from the germline V gene are SGDLS and YYNGEE. With V trimmed by 2 bases and J by 3 bases, 4 bases remained unmatched. The CDR3: CASSVGQGNNQPQHF. For the CDR3, the DNA is TGTGCCAGCAGCGTCGGACAGGGCAACAATCAGCCCCAGCATTTT. Drawing the rest from reference TRBV9 and TRBJ1-5, the complete variable domain is DSGVTQTPKHLITATGQRVTLRCSPRSGDLSVYWYQQSLDQGLQFLIQYYNGEERAKGNILERFSAQQFPDLHSELNLSSLELGDSALYFCASSVGQGNNQPQHFGDGTRLSIL.

The chain carries TRBV5-8 and TRBJ2-7, with 7 positions matching TRBD1. J lost 5 bases, V lost 6 bases, and 8 bases had no gene match. Germline V lookup: CDR1 SGHTS, CDR2 YDEGEE. The CDR3 extends over 13 amino acids. Written as DNA, the CDR3 is TGTGCCAGCAATCTAGGGGGCTTGGACGAGCAGTACTTC. As protein: CASNLGGLDEQYF.

V usage is TRBV7-8 and J usage is TRBJ2-1; TRBD2 matches 14 bases. Germline V gene sequence: CDR1 SGHVS, CDR2 FQNEAQ. Trimming took 5 bases from V and 10 from J; bases not matched to a gene: 4. CDR3 length: 14 residues. CDR3 amino acids: CASSLRTSGREQFF. DNA of the CDR3: TGTGCCAGCAGCCTTAGGACTAGCGGGAGGGAGCAGTTCTTC.

In this sample, this clone turned up a few times. V gene TRBV27 combines with J gene TRBJ2-7; D is unclear. Germline V gene sequence: CDR1 MNHEY, CDR2 SMNVEV (reference sequence). Trimming took 4 bases from V and 2 from J, leaving 6 bases between them. CDR3 size: 12 residues. CDR3 loop: CASSSRTYEQYF. In DNA form, the CDR3 reads TGTGCCAGCAGTTCCAGGACCTACGAGCAGTACTTC.